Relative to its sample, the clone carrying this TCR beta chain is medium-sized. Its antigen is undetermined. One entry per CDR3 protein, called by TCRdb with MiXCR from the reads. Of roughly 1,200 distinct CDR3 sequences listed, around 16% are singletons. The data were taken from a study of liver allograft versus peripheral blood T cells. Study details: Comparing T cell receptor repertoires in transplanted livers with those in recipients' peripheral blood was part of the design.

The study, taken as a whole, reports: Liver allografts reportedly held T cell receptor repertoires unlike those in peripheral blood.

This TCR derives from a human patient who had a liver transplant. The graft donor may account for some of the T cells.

This CDR3 reads CASSLWTGRDYEQYF. CDR3 nucleotide sequence: TGTGCCAGCAGCTTATGGACAGGGAGAGACTACGAGCAGTACTTC. The V gene is TRBV7-9, the J gene TRBJ2-7; the match to TRBD1 covers 8 bases. The CDR3 is 15 residues long. The J segment lost 3 bases and the V segment lost 2 bases, leaving 6 bases of the junction unmatched. In germline, CDR1 is SEHNR, CDR2 FQNEAQ (reference sequence).